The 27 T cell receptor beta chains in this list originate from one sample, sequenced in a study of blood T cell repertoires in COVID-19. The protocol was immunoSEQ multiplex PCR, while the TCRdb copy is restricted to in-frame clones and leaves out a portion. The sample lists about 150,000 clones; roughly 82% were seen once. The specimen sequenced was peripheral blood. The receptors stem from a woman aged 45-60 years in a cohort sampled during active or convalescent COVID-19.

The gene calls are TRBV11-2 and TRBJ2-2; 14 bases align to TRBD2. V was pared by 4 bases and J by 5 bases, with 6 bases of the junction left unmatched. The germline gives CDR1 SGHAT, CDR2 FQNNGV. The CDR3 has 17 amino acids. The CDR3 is CASSSRLAGGPTGELFF. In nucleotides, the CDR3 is TGTGCCAGCAGCTCACGACTAGCGGGGGGGCCGACCGGGGAGCTGTTTTTT.

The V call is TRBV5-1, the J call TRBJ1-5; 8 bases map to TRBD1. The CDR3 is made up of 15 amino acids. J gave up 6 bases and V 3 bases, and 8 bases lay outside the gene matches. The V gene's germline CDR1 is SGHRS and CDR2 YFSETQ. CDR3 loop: CASSYGQGEGQPQHF. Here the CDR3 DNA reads TGCGCCAGCAGCTACGGACAGGGCGAGGGTCAGCCCCAGCATTTT.

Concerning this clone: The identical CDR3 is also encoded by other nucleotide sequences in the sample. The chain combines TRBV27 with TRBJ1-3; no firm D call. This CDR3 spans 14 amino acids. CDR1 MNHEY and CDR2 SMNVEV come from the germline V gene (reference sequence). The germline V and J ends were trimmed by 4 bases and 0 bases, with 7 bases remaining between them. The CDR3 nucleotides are TGTGCCAGCAGTTCGGTCCTCTCTGGAAACACCATATATTTT. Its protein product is CASSSVLSGNTIYF.

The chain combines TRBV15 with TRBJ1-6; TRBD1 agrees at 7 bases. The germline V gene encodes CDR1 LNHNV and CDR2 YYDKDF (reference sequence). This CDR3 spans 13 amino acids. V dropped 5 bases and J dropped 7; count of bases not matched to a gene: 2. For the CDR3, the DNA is TGTGCCACCAGCGACAGGGCCAATTCACCCCTCCACTTT. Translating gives CATSDRANSPLHF.

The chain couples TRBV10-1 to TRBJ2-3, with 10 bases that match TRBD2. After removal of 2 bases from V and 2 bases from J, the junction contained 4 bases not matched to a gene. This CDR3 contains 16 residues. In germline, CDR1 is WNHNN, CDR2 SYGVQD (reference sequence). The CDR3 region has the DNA TGCGCCAGCAGTGAGACTAGCGGGGATTACACAGATACGCAGTATTTT. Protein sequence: CASSETSGDYTDTQYF.

CDR3 nucleotide sequence: TGTGCCTGGAGTGAAAGGGGCCGTCAGCCCCAGCATTTT. Translated, it gives CAWSERGRQPQHF. The chain is built from TRBV30 and TRBJ1-5, with a tentative D call TRBD1 (5 bases). CDR3 length equals 13 residues. CDR1 is GTSNPN, CDR2 SVGIG, per germline (reference sequence). The V end lost 1 base, the J end lost 6 bases, and 10 bases lay between the germline ends.

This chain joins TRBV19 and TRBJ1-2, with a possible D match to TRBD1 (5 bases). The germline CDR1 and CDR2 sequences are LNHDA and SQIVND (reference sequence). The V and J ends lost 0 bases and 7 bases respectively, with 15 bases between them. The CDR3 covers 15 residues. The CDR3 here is CASSIDLAGKGGYTF. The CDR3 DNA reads TGTGCCAGTAGTATAGATCTTGCAGGGAAGGGTGGCTACACCTTC. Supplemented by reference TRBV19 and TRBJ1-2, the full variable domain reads DGGITQSPKYLFRKEGQNVTLSCEQNLNHDAMYWYRQDPGQGLRLIYYSQIVNDFQKGDIAEGYSVSREKKESFPLTVTSAQKNPTAFYLCASSIDLAGKGGYTFGSGTRLTVV.

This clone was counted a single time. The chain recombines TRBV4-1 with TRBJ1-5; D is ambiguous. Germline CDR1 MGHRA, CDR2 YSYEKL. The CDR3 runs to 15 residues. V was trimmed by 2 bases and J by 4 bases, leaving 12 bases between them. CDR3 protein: CASSQRLQVNQPQHF. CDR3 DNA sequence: TGCGCCAGCAGCCAACGGCTCCAGGTGAATCAGCCCCAGCATTTT.

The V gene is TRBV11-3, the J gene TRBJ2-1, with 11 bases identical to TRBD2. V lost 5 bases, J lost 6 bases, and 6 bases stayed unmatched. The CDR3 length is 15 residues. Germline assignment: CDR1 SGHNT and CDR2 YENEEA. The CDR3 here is CASSNLAGGGNEQFF. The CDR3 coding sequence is TGTGCCAGCAGCAACCTAGCGGGGGGCGGCAATGAGCAGTTCTTC.

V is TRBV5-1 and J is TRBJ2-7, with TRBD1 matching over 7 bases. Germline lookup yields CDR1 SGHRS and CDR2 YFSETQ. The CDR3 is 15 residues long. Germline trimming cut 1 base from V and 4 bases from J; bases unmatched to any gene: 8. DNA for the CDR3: TGCGCCAGCAGCTTGAGTCAGGGGGTCGGGTACGAGCAGTACTTC. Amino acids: CASSLSQGVGYEQYF.

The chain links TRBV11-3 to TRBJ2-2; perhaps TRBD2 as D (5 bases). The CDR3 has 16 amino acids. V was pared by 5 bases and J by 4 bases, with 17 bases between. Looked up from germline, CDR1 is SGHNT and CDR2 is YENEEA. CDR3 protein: CASSKGGRGLTGELFF. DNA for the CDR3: TGTGCCAGCAGCAAGGGCGGTCGCGGGCTCACCGGGGAGCTGTTTTTT.

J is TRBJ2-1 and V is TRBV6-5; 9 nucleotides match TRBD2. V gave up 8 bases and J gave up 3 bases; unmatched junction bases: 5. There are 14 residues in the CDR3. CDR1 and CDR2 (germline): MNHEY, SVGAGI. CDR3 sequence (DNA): TGTGCCAGCGTCAGCGGGGGGCTCTACAATGAGCAGTTCTTC. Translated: CASVSGGLYNEQFF.

The CDR3 spells CASSIGQGSRVRETQYF. CDR3 DNA sequence: TGTGCCAGTAGTATAGGCCAGGGGTCCCGTGTTCGAGAGACCCAGTACTTC. This chain uses TRBV19 with TRBJ2-5, with D possibly TRBD1 on 6 matching bases. The CDR3 has 17 amino acids. Germline V lookup: CDR1 LNHDA, CDR2 SQIVND (reference sequence). The V gene lost 1 base and the J gene lost 4 bases, with 19 bases spanning the gap.

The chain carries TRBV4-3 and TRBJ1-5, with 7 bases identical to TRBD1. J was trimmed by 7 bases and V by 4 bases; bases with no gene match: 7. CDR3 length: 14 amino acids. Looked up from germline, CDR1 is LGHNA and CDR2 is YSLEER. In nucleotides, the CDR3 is TGCGCCAGCAGCCCCGGGACAGTGGGGCAGCCCCAGCATTTT. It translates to CASSPGTVGQPQHF.

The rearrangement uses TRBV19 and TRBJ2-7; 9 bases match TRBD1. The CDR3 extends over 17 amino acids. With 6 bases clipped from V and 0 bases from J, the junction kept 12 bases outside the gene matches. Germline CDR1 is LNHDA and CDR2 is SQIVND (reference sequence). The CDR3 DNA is TGTGCCAGTAGCCCAACGGGACAGGGTTCAAGCTCCTACGAGCAGTACTTC. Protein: CASSPTGQGSSSYEQYF. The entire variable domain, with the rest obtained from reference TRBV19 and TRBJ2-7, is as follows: DGGITQSPKYLFRKEGQNVTLSCEQNLNHDAMYWYRQDPGQGLRLIYYSQIVNDFQKGDIAEGYSVSREKKESFPLTVTSAQKNPTAFYLCASSPTGQGSSSYEQYFGPGTRLTVT.

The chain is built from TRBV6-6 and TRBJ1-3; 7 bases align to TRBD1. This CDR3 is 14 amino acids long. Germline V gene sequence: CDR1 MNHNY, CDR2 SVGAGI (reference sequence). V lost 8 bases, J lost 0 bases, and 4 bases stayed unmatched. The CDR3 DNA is TGTGCCAGCCACGGGGACAGCTCTGGAAACACCATATATTTT. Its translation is CASHGDSSGNTIYF.

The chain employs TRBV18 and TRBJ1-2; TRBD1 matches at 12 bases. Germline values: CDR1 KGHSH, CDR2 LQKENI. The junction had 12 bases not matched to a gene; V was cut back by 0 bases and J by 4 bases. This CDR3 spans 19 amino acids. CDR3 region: CASSPPNRDRGHQSYGYTF. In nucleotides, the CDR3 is TGTGCCAGCTCACCACCCAACCGGGACAGGGGGCACCAGTCCTATGGCTACACCTTC.

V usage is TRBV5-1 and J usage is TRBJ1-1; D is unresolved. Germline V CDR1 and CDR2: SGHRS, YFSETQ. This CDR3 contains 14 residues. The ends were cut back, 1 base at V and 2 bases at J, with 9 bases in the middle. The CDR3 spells CASSLLGENTEAFF. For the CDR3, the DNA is TGCGCCAGCAGCTTGCTGGGAGAAAACACTGAAGCTTTCTTT.

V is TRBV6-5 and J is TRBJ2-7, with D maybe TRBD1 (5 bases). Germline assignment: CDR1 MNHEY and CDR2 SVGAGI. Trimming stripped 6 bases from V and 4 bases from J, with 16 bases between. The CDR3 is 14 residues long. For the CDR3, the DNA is TGTGCCAGCAGAATAACAGGACCTGAATACGAGCAGTACTTC. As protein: CASRITGPEYEQYF.

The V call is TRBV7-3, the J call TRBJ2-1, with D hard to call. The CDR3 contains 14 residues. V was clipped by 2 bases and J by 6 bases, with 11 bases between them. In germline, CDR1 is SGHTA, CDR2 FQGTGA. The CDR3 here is CASSLGLPPNEQFF. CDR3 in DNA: TGTGCCAGCAGCTTAGGTCTACCCCCCAATGAGCAGTTCTTC.

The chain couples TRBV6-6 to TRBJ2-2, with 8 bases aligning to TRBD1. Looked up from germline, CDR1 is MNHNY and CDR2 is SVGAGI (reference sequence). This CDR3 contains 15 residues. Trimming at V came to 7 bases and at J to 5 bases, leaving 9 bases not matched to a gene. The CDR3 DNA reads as TGTGCCAGCAAACAACCCAGGGGGCTAACCGGGGAGCTGTTTTTT. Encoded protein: CASKQPRGLTGELFF.

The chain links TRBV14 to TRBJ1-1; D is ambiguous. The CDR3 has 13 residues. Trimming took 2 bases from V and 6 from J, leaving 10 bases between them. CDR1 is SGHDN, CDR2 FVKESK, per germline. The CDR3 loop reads CASSQFQLSEAFF. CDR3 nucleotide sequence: TGTGCCAGCAGCCAATTCCAACTCTCTGAAGCTTTCTTT. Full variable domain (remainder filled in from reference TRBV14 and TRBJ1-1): EAGVTQFPSHSVIEKGQTVTLRCDPISGHDNLYWYRRVMGKEIKFLLHFVKESKQDESGMPNNRFLAERTGGTYSTLKVQPAELEDSGVYFCASSQFQLSEAFFGQGTRLTVV.

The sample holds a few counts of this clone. The CDR3 reads CAGAGTGTAGNTIYF. The CDR3 region has the DNA TGTGCCGGGGCCGGGACAGGGACCGCTGGAAACACCATATATTTT. The chain combines TRBV3-1 (or the pseudogene TRBV3-2) with TRBJ1-3; 9 nucleotides align to TRBD1. The CDR3 has 15 amino acids. Germline-derived CDR1 and CDR2 are LGHDT and YNNKEL (reference sequence). V gave up 11 bases and J gave up 2 bases; unmatched junction bases: 10.

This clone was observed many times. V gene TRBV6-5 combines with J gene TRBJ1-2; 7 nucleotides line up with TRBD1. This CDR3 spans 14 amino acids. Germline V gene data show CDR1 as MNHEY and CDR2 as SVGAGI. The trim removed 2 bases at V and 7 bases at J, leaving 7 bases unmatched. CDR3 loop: CASSYGTDWGGYTF. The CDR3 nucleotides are TGTGCCAGCAGTTACGGGACAGATTGGGGTGGCTACACCTTC.

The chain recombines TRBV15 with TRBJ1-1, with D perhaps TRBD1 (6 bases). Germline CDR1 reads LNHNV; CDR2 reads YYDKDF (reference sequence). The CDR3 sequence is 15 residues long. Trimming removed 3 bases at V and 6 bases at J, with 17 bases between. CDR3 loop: CATSRGGAGSAEAFF. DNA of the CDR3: TGTGCCACCAGCAGGGGGGGGGCAGGTTCGGCTGAAGCTTTCTTT.

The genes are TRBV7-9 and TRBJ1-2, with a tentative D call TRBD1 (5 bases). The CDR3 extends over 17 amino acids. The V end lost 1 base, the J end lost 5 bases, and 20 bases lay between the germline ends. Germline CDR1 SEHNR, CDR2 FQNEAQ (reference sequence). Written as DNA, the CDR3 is TGTGCCAGCAGCTTAGGGGGCGGGAACCCACCCCTTTATGGCTACACCTTC. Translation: CASSLGGGNPPLYGYTF.

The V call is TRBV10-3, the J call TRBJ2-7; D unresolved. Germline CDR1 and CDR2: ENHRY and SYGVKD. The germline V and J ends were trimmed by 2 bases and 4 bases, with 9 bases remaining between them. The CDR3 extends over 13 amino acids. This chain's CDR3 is CAISEGTIYEQYF. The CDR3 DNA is TGTGCCATCAGTGAGGGAACTATATACGAGCAGTACTTC.